Detailed here is one T cell receptor (beta chain). The data belong to a study of blood T cell repertoires in COVID-19. Across the whole study: Sample material is recorded as cDNA or gDNA derived from T cells, B-cell-depleted T cells, or PBMCs.

TCRdb keeps only in-frame clones here, not all; method: immunoSEQ multiplex PCR. Of under 300,000 clones listed, about 85% are singletons. Germline lookup yields CDR1 SQVTM and CDR2 ANQGSEA. V dropped 6 bases and J dropped 5; count of bases not matched to a gene: 13. CDR3 length: 15 residues. The sample comprised peripheral blood. V gene TRBV29-1 combines with J gene TRBJ2-3; 8 bases align to TRBD1. This clonotype was obtained from a woman aged 60 to 75 with active or convalescent COVID-19. CDR3 bases: TGCAGCGTCCGAAGGGGGCAGGGGGCTATAGATACGCAGTATTTT. Translated, it gives CSVRRGQGAIDTQYF.